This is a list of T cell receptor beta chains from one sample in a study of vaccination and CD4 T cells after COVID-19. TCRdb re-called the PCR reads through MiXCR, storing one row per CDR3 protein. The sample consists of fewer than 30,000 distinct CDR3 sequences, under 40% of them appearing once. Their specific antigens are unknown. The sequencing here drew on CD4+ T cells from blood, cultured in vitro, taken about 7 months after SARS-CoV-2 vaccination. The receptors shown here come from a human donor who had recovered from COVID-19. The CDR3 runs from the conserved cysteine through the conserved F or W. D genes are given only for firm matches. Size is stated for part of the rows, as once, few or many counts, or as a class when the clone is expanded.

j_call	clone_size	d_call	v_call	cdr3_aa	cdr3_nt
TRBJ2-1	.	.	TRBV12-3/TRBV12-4	CASSSRLGNEQFF	TGTGCCAGCAGTTCAAGATTGGGCAATGAGCAGTTCTTC
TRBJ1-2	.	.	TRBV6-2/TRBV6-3	CASTDDYGYTF	TGTGCCAGCACAGATGACTATGGCTACACCTTC
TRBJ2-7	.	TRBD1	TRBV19	CASSTDRETYEQYF	TGTGCCAGTAGTACGGACAGGGAAACCTACGAGCAGTACTTC
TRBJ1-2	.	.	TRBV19	CASSRERGYGYTF	TGTGCCAGTAGCAGGGAAAGGGGCTATGGCTACACCTTC
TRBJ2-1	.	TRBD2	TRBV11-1	CASSAGLAGAHNEQFF	TGTGCCAGCAGCGCGGGACTAGCGGGAGCGCACAATGAGCAGTTCTTC
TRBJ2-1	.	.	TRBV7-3	CASSLEQAPYNEQFF	TGTGCCAGCAGCTTAGAACAGGCCCCCTACAATGAGCAGTTCTTC
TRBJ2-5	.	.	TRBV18	CASSPGEQETQYF	TGTGCCAGCTCACCAGGCGAACAAGAGACCCAGTACTTC
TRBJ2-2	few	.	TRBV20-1	CSAPGGGELFF	TGCAGTGCCCCGGGTGGCGGGGAGCTGTTTTTT
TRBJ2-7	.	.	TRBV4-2	CASSQGWGTNSYEQYF	TGTGCCAGCAGCCAAGGCTGGGGTACCAATTCCTACGAGCAGTACTTC
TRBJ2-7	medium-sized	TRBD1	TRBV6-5	CASSYLTGTSYEQYF	TGTGCCAGCAGTTACTTGACAGGGACCTCCTACGAGCAGTACTTC
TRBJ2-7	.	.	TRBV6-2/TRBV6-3	CASTRARGNSYEQYF	TGTGCCAGCACCCGAGCTAGGGGCAACTCCTACGAGCAGTACTTC
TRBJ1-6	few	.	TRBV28	CASYSSGTPLHF	TGTGCCAGTTATTCTTCCGGGACTCCCCTCCACTTT
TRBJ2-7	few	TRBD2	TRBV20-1	CSARTPLAEQYEQYF	TGCAGTGCTAGAACCCCCCTAGCGGAGCAGTACGAGCAGTACTTC
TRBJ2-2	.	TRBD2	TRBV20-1	CSAGLAGLTGELFF	TGCAGTGCTGGACTAGCGGGCCTTACCGGGGAGCTGTTTTTT
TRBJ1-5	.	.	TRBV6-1	CASKLHLNSNQPQHF	TGTGCCAGCAAACTCCACCTAAATAGCAATCAGCCCCAGCATTTT
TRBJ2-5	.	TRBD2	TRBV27	CASRASGRETQYF	TGTGCCAGCAGGGCTAGCGGGCGGGAGACCCAGTACTTC
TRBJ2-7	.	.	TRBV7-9	CASSRTAYEQYF	TGTGCCAGCAGCCGGACAGCCTACGAGCAGTACTTC
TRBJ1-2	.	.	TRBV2	CASSEGRDYGYTF	TGTGCCAGCAGTGAAGGCCGAGACTATGGCTACACCTTC
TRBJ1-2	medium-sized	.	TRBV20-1	CSAHVGGLYGYTF	TGCAGTGCGCATGTGGGGGGACTCTATGGCTACACCTTC
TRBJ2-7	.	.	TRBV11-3	CASSSPGTPYYEQYF	TGTGCCAGCAGCTCCCCGGGGACTCCATACTACGAGCAGTACTTC
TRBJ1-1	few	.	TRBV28	CASISPPTGAEAFF	TGTGCCAGCATATCTCCACCGACAGGTGCTGAAGCTTTCTTT
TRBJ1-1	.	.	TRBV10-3	CAISDLNTEAFF	TGTGCCATCAGTGATCTGAACACTGAAGCTTTCTTT
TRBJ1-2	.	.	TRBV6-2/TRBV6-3	CASSSPGQLNYGYTF	TGTGCCAGCAGTTCACCGGGACAACTTAACTATGGCTACACCTTC
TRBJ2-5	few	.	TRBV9	CASSVGAAERVETQYF	TGTGCCAGCAGCGTAGGAGCAGCGGAGAGGGTAGAGACCCAGTACTTC
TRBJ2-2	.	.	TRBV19	CASATGIGELFF	TGTGCCAGTGCAACAGGGATCGGGGAGCTGTTTTTT
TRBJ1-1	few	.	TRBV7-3	CASSRDGPNTEAFF	TGTGCCAGCAGCCGCGACGGGCCTAACACTGAAGCTTTCTTT
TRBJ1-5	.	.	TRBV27	CTSSLRGNRGQPQHF	TGTACCAGCAGTTTACGGGGGAATCGTGGTCAGCCCCAGCATTTT
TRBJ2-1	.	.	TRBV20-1	CSAERHTPYNEQFF	TGCAGTGCTGAAAGACATACCCCCTACAATGAGCAGTTCTTC
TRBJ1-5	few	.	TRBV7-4	CASSSIVVRGQPQHF	TGTGCCAGCAGCTCAATAGTTGTTAGAGGGCAGCCCCAGCATTTT
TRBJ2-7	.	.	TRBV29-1	CSVESRVDEQYF	TGCAGCGTTGAATCCAGGGTCGACGAGCAGTACTTC
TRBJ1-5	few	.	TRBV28	CASSLMGYSNQPQHF	TGTGCCAGCAGTTTAATGGGATATAGCAATCAGCCCCAGCATTTT
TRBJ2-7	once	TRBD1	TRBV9	CASSPRTGGEEQYF	TGTGCCAGCAGCCCTCGGACAGGGGGTGAGGAGCAGTACTTC
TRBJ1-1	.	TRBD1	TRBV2	CASSARVQGKVEAFF	TGTGCCAGCAGTGCACGGGTACAGGGGAAGGTCGAAGCTTTCTTT